This TCR beta chain was identified during a study of PD-1 blockade in classical Hodgkin lymphoma. Across the whole study: Nivolumab 3 mg/kg was given intravenously every 2 weeks. Study results and caveats: Individuals initiating nivolumab under 1 year after ASCT were excluded. Repertoire differences have undefined causes, possibly disease activity or prior therapy.

Data came from immunoSEQ multiplex PCR; TCRdb stores just in-frame clones and leaves some out. The profile shows 45,000 or so clones, around 78% of them singletons. This clone was counted a few times. The antigen is not known. The junction departs from the called germline gene at one end, perhaps through a read error. The CDR3 totals 15 residues. Germline V gene lookup returns CDR1 SGDLS and CDR2 YYNGEE. Time point specified: cycle 4 day 1 (C4D1), after more than 5 weeks of nivolumab. All patients experienced relapse after autologous stem cell transplantation, and brentuximab vedotin exposure was variable. Under best response, outcomes were complete response, partial response or progressive disease.

The sequencing here drew on peripheral blood mononuclear cells (PBMCs), taken before the fourth cycle of nivolumab. The chain employs TRBV9 and TRBJ2-1; D assignment may be TRBD1 or TRBD2 (6 bases each). The sequence derives from a human donor with classical Hodgkin lymphoma. The CDR3: CASSTMGGSNNEQFF. In DNA, the CDR3 is TGTGCCAGCAGCACCATGGGGGGCTCCAACAATGAGCAGTTCTTC.